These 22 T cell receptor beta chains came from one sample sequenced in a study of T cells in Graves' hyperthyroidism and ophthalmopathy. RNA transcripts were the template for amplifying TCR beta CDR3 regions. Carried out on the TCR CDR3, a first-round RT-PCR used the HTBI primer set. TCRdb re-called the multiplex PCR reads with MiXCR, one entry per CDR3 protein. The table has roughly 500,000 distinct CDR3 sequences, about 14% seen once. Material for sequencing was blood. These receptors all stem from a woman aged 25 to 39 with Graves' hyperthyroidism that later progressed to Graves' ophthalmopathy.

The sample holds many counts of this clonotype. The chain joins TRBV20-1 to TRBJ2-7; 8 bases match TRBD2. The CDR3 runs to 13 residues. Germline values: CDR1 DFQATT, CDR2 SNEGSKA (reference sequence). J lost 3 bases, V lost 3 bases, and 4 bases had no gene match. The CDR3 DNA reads TGCAGTGCTAGCGGGAGGGCCAGCTACGAGCAGTACTTC. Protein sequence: CSASGRASYEQYF.

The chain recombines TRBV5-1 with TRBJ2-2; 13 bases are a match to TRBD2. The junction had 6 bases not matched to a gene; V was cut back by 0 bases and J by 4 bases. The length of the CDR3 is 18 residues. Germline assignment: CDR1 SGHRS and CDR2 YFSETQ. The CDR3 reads CASSLGGLAGEGTGELFF. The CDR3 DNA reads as TGCGCCAGCAGCTTGGGCGGACTAGCGGGAGAAGGCACCGGGGAGCTGTTTTTT.

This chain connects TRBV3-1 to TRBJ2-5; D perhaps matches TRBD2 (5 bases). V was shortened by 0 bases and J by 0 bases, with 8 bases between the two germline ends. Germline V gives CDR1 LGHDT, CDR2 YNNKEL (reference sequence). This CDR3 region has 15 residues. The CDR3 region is CASSQEYGDQETQYF. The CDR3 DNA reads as TGTGCCAGCAGCCAAGAATACGGGGACCAAGAGACCCAGTACTTC.

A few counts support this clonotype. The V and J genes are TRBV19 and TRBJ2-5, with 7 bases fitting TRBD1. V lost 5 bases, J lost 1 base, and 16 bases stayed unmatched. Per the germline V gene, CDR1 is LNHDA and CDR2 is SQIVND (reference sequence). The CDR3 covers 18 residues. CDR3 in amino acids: CASSLITPQRTGQETQYF. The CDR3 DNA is TGTGCCAGTAGTTTGATCACCCCTCAGAGGACAGGCCAAGAGACCCAGTACTTC.

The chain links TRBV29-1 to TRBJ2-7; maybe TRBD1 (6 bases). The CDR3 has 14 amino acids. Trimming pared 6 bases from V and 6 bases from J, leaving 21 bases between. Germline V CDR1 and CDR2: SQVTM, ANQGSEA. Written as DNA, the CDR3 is TGCAGCGTAACGGATAAGTCGACAGGCGGCGAGCAGTACTTC. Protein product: CSVTDKSTGGEQYF.

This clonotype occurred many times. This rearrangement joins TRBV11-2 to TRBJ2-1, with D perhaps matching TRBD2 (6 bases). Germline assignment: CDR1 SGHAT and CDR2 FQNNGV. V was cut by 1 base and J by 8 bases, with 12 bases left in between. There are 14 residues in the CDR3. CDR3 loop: CASSLVLAIDEQFF. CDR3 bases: TGTGCCAGCAGCTTAGTACTAGCTATAGATGAGCAGTTCTTC.

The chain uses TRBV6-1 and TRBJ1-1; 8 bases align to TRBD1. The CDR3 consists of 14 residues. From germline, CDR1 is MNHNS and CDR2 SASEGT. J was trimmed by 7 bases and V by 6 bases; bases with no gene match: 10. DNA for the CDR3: TGTGCCAGCAGCAAAAGACAGGGGATGAATGAAGCTTTCTTT. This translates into CASSKRQGMNEAFF.

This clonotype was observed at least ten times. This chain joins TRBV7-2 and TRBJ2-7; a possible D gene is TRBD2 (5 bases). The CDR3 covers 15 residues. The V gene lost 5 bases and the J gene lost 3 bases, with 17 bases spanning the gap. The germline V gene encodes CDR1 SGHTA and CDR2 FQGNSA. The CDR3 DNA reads TGTGCCAGCAGCCCCGCGGGTAGCGCAGACTACGAGCAGTACTTC. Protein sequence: CASSPAGSADYEQYF.

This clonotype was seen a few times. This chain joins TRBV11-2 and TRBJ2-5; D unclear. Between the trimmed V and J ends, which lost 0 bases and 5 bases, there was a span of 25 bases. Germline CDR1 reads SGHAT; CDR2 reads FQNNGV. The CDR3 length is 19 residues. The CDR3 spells CASSLDRMGRISQGETQYF. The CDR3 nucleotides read TGTGCCAGCAGCTTAGATCGTATGGGTAGGATATCCCAAGGGGAGACCCAGTACTTC.

The CDR3 protein is CASSLDRASEAFF. DNA of the CDR3: TGTGCCAGTAGTCTGGACAGGGCGTCGGAAGCTTTCTTT. This rearrangement joins TRBV19 to TRBJ1-1, with 8 bases matching TRBD1. J was trimmed by 8 bases and V by 5 bases; bases with no gene match: 7. The CDR3 covers 13 residues. Germline values: CDR1 LNHDA, CDR2 SQIVND (reference sequence).

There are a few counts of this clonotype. This CDR3 reads CATRSRGQGLYNEQFF. DNA for the CDR3: TGTGCCACCAGAAGCCGGGGACAGGGACTATACAATGAGCAGTTCTTC. The chain employs TRBV15 and TRBJ2-1, with 9 bases identical to TRBD1. The germline V gene encodes CDR1 LNHNV and CDR2 YYDKDF (reference sequence). Losses at the gene ends were 6 bases for V and 4 bases for J; bases not matched to a gene: 10. This CDR3 contains 16 residues.

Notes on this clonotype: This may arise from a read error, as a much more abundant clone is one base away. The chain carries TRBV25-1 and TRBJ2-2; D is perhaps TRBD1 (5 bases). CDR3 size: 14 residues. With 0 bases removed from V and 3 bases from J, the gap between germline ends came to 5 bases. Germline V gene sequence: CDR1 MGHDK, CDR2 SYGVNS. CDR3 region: CASSEYRDTGELFF. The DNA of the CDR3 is TGTGCCAGCAGTGAATACAGGGACACCGGGGAGCTGTTTTTT.

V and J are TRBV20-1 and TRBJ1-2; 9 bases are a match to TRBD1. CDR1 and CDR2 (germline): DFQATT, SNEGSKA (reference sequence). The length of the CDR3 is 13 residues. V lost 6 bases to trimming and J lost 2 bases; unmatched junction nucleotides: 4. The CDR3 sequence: CSARGQGNYGYTF. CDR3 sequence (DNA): TGCAGTGCCCGGGGACAGGGAAACTATGGCTACACCTTC.

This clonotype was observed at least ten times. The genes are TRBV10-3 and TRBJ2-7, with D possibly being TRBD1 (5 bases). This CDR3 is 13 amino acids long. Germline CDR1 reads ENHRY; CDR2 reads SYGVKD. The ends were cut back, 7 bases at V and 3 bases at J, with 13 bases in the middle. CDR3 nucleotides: TGTGCCATCAAACGCCCAGACAGCTACGAGCAGTACTTC. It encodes CAIKRPDSYEQYF.

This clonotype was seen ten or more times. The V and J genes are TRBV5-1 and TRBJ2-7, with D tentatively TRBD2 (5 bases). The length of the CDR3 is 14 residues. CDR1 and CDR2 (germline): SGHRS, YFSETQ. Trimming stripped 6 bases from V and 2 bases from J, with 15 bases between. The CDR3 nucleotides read TGCGCCAGCAACCGAGGAGGTCCAACCTACGAGCAGTACTTC. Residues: CASNRGGPTYEQYF.

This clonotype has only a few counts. For the CDR3, the DNA is TGCGCCAGCAGCTTGGAACCGAGGTCCTTGGAGCAGTACTTC. Encoded protein: CASSLEPRSLEQYF. The chain uses TRBV5-1 and TRBJ2-7; D is uncertain. V lost 0 bases and J 7 bases, leaving 14 bases between the germline ends. The V gene's germline CDR1 is SGHRS and CDR2 YFSETQ. CDR3 length equals 14 residues.

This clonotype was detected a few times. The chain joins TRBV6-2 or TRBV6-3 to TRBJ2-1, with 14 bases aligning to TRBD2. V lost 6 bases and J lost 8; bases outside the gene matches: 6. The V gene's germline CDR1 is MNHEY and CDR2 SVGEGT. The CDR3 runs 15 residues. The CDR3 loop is CASRPGTSGSYEQFF. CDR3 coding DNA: TGTGCCAGCAGACCCGGGACTAGCGGGAGTTATGAGCAGTTCTTC.

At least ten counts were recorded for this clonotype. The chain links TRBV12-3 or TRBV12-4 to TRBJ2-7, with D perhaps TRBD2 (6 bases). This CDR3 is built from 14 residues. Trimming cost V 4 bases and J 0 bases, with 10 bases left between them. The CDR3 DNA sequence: TGTGCCAGCAGTTACGGGGGTTACTCCTACGAGCAGTACTTC. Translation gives CASSYGGYSYEQYF.

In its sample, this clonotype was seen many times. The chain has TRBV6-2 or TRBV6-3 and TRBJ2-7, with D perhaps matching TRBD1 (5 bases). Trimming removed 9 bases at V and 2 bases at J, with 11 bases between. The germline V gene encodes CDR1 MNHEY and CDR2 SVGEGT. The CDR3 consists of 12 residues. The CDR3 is CASRTTAYEQYF. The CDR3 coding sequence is TGTGCCAGTCGGACAACCGCCTACGAGCAGTACTTC.

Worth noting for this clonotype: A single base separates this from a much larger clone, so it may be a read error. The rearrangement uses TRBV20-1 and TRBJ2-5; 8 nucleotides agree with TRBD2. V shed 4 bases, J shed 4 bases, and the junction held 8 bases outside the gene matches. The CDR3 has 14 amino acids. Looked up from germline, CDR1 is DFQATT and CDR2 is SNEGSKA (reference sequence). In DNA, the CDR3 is TGCAGTGCTAAAGATTCCGGGACTAGAGAGACCCAGTACTTC. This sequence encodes CSAKDSGTRETQYF.

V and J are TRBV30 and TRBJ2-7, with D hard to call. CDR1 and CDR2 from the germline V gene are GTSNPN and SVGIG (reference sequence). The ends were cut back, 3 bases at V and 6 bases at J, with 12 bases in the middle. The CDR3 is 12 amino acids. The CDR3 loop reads CAWRLTMGEQYF. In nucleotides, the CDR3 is TGTGCCTGGAGGCTCACGATGGGCGAGCAGTACTTC.

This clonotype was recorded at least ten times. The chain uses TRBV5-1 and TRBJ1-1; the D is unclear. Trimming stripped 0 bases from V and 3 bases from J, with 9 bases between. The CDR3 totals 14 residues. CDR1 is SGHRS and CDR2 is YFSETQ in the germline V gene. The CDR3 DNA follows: TGCGCCAGCAGCTTGGGCGGACCTCACACTGAAGCTTTCTTT. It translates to CASSLGGPHTEAFF.